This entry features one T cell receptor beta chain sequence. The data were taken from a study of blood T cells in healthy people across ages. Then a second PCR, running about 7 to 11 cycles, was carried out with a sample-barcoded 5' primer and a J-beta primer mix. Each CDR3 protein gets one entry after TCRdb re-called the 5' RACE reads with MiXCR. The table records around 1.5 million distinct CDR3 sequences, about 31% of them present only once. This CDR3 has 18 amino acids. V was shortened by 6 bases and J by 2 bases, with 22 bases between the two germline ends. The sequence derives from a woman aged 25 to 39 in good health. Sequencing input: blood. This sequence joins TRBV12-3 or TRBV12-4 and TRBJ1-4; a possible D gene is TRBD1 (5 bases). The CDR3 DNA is TGTGCCAGCAGCCCCTCCCTGGGTAGGGGCCGCACTAATGAAAAACTGTTTTTT. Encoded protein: CASSPSLGRGRTNEKLFF.